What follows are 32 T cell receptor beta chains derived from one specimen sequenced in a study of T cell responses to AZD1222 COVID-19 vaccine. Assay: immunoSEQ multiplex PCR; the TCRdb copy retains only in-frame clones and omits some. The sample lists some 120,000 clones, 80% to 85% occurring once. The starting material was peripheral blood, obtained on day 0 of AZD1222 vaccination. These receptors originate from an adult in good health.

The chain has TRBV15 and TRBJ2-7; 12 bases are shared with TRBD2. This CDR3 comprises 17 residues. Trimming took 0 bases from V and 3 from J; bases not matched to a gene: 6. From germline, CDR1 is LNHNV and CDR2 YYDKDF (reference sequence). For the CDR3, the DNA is TGTGCCACCAGCAGAGATCGACTAGCGGGAGATGGCTACGAGCAGTACTTC. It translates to CATSRDRLAGDGYEQYF.

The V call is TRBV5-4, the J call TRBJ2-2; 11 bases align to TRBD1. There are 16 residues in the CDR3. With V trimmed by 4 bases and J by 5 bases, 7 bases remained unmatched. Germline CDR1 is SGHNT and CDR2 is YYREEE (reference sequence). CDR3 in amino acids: CASSTKGQGGTGELFF. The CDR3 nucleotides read TGTGCCAGCAGCACCAAGGGACAGGGGGGAACCGGGGAGCTGTTTTTT.

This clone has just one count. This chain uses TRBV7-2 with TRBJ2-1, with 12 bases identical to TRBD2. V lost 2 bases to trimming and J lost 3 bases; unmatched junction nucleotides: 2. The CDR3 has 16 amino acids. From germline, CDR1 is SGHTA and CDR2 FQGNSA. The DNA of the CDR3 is TGTGCCAGCAGCTTACAGACTAGCGGGGGCTACAATGAGCAGTTCTTC. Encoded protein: CASSLQTSGGYNEQFF.

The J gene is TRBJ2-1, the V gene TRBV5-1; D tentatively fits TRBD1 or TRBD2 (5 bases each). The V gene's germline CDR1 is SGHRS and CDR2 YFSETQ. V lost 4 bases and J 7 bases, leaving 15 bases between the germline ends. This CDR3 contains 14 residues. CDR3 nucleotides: TGCGCCAGCAGCCGCTCCGGGGCCCCTAATGAGCAGTTCTTC. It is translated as CASSRSGAPNEQFF.

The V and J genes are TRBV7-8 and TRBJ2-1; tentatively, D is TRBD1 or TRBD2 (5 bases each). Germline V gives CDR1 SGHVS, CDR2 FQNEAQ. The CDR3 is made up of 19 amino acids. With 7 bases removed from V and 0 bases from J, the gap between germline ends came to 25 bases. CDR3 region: CASNPVLRGVRSSYNEQFF. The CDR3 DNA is TGTGCCAGCAACCCAGTCCTCCGGGGCGTGCGTAGCTCCTACAATGAGCAGTTCTTC.

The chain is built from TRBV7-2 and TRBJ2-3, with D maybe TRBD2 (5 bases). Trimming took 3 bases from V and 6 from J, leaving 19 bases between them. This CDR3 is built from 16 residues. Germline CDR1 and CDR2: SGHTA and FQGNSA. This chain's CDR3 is CASSFHDLDLGDTQYF. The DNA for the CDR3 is TGTGCCAGCAGCTTCCACGACTTGGACTTGGGGGATACGCAGTATTTT.

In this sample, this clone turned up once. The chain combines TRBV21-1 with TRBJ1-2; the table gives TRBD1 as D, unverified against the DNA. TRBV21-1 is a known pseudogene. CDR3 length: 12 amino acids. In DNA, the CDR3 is TGTGCCAGGCGTACAGGGAGCTATGGCTACACCTTC. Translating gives CARRTGSYGYTF.

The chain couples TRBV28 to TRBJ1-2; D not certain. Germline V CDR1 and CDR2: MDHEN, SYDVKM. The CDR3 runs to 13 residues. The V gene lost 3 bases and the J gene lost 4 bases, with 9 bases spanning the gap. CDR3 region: CASSLGQAYGYTF. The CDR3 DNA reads TGTGCCAGCAGTTTGGGCCAGGCCTATGGCTACACCTTC.

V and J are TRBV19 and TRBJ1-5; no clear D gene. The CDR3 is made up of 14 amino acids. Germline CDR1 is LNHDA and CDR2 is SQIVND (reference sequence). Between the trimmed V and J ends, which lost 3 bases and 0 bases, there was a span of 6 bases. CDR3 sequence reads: CASSIRYSNQPQHF. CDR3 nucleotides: TGTGCCAGTAGTATCAGGTATAGCAATCAGCCCCAGCATTTT.

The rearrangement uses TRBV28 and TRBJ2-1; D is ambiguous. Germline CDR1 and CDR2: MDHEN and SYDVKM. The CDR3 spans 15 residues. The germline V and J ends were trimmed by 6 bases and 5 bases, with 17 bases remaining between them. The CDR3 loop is CASSYGVGINNEQFF. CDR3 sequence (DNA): TGTGCCAGCAGCTACGGTGTTGGCATTAACAATGAGCAGTTCTTC.

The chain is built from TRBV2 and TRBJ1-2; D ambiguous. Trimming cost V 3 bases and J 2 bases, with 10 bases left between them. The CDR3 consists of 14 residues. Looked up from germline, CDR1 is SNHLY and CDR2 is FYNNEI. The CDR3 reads CASSERTVNYGYTF. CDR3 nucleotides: TGTGCCAGCAGTGAGCGGACGGTAAACTATGGCTACACCTTC.

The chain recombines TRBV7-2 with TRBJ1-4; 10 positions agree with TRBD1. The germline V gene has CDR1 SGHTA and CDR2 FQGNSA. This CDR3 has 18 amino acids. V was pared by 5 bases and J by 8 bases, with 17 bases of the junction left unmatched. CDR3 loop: CASSPIRDRGEGEEKLFF. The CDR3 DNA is TGTGCCAGCAGCCCTATTCGGGACAGGGGCGAAGGGGAAGAAAAACTGTTTTTT.

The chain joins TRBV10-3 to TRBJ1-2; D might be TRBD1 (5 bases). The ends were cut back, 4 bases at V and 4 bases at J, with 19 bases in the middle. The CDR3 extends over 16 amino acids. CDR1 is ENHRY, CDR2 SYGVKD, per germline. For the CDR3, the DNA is TGTGCCATCAGTGTGTCTGGAGGGGCGGGAACCTATGGCTACACCTTC. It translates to CAISVSGGAGTYGYTF.

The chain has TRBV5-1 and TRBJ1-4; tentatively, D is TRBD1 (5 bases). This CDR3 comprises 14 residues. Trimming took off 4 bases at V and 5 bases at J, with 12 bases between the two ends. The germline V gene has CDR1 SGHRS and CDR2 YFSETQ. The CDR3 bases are TGCGCCAGCAGCCCCGGGGGGGAGAATGAAAAACTGTTTTTT. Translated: CASSPGGENEKLFF.

The CDR3 spells CASSLGIRESWNTEAFF. The CDR3 region has the DNA TGTGCCAGCAGCTTAGGTATCAGGGAATCATGGAACACTGAAGCTTTCTTT. The V and J genes are TRBV7-9 and TRBJ1-1, with a tentative D call TRBD1 (5 bases). The CDR3 runs to 17 residues. The germline gives CDR1 SEHNR, CDR2 FQNEAQ (reference sequence). With 1 base removed from V and 1 base from J, the gap between germline ends came to 16 bases.

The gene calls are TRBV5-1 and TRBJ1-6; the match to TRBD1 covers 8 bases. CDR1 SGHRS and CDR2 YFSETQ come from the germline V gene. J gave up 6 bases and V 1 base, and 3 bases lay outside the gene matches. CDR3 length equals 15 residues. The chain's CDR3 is CASSLFQGANSPLHF. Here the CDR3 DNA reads TGCGCCAGCAGCTTGTTCCAGGGGGCTAATTCACCCCTCCACTTT.

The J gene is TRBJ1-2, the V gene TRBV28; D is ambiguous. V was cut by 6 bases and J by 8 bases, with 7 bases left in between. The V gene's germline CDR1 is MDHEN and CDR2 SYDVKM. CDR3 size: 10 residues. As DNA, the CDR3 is TGTGCCAGCAGCAGTAGAGGCTACACCTTC. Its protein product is CASSSRGYTF.

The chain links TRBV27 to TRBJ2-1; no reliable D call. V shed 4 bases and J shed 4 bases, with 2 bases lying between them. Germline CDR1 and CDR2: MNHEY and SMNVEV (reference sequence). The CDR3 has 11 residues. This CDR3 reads CASSWYNEQFF. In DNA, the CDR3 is TGTGCCAGCAGTTGGTACAATGAGCAGTTCTTC.

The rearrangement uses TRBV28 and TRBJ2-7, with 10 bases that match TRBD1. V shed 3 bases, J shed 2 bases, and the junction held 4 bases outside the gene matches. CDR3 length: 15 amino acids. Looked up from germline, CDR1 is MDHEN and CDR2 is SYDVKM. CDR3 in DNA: TGTGCCAGCAGTTTCCCCGGGACAGGGGCCTACGAGCAGTACTTC. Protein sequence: CASSFPGTGAYEQYF. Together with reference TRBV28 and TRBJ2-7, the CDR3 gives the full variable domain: DVKVTQSSRYLVKRTGEKVFLECVQDMDHENMFWYRQDPGLGLRLIYFSYDVKMKEKGDIPEGYSVSREKKERFSLILESASTNQTSMYLCASSFPGTGAYEQYFGPGTRLTVT.

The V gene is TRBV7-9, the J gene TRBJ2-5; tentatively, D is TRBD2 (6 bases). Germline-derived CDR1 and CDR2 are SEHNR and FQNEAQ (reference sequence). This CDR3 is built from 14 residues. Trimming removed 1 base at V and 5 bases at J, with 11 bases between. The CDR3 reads CASSLVAGPETQYF. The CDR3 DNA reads TGTGCCAGCAGCTTAGTGGCGGGGCCGGAGACCCAGTACTTC.

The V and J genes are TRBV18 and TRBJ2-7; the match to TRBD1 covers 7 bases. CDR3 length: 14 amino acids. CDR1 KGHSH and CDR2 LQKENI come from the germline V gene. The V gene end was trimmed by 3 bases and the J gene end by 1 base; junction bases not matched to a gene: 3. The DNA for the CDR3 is TGTGCCAGCTCACCGGGGACAGATTCCTACGAGCAGTACTTC. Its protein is CASSPGTDSYEQYF.

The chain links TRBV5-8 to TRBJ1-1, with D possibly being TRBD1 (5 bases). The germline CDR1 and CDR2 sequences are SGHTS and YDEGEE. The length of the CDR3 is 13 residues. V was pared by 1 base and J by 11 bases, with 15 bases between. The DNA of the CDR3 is TGTGCCAGCAGCTTGAGGCAGGGATATCGCGCTTTCTTT. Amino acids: CASSLRQGYRAFF.

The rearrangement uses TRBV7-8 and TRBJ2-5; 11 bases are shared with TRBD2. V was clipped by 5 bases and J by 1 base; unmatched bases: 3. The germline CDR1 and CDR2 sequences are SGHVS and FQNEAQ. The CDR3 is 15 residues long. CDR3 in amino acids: CASSRGLAGQETQYF. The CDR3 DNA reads TGTGCCAGCAGCCGTGGACTAGCGGGCCAAGAGACCCAGTACTTC.

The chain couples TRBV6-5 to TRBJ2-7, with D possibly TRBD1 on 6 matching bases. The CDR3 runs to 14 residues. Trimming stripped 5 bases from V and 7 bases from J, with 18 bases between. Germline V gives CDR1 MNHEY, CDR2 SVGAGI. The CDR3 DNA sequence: TGTGCCAGCAGTCTAGGACAGCTTCCACAAGAGCAGTACTTC. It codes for CASSLGQLPQEQYF.

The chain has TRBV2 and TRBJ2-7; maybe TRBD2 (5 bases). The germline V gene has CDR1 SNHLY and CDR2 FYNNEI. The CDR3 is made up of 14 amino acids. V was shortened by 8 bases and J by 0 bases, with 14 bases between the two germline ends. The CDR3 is CASFSRGSSYEQYF. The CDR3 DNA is TGTGCCAGCTTTTCCCGAGGGAGCTCCTACGAGCAGTACTTC.

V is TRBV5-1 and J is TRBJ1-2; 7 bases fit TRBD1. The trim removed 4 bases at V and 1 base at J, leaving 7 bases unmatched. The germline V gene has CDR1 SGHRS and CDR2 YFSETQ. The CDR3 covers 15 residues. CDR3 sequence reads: CASSQRDSINYGYTF. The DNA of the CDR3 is TGCGCCAGCAGCCAAAGGGACAGCATTAACTATGGCTACACCTTC.

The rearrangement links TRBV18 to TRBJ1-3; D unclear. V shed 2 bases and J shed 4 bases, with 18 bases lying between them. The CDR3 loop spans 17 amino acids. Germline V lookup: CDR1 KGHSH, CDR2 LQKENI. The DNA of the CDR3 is TGTGCCAGCTCACCAGAGGTGGCCTCGACGACCGGAAACACCATATATTTT. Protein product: CASSPEVASTTGNTIYF.

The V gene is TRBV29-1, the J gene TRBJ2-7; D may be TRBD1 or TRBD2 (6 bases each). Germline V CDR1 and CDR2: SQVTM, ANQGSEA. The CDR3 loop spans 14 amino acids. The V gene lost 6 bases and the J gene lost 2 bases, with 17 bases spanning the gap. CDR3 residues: CSVGPGAGPYEQYF. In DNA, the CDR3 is TGCAGCGTCGGGCCAGGGGCGGGGCCCTACGAGCAGTACTTC.

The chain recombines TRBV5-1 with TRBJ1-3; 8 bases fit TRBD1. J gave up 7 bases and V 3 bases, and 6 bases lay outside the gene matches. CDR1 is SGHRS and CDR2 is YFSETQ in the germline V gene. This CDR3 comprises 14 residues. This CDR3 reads CASSSQTGANTIYF. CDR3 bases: TGCGCCAGCAGCTCCCAGACAGGGGCGAACACCATATATTTT.

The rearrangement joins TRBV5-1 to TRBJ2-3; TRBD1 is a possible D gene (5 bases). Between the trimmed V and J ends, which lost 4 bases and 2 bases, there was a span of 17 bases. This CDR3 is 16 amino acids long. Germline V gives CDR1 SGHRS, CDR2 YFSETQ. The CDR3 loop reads CASSPFGQGVTDTQYF. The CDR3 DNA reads TGCGCCAGCAGCCCTTTTGGGCAGGGCGTCACAGATACGCAGTATTTT.

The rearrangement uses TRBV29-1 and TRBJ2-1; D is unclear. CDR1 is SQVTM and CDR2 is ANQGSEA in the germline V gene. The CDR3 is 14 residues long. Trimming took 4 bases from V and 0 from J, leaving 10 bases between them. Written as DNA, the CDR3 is TGCAGCGTTGTCCTTGACCGCTCCTACAATGAGCAGTTCTTC. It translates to CSVVLDRSYNEQFF.

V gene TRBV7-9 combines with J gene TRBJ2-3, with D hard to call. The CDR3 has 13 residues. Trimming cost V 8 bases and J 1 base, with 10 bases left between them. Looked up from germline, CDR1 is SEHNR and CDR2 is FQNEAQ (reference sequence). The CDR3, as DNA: TGTGCCAGCGAAAAGGCGGGCACAGATACGCAGTATTTT. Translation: CASEKAGTDTQYF.